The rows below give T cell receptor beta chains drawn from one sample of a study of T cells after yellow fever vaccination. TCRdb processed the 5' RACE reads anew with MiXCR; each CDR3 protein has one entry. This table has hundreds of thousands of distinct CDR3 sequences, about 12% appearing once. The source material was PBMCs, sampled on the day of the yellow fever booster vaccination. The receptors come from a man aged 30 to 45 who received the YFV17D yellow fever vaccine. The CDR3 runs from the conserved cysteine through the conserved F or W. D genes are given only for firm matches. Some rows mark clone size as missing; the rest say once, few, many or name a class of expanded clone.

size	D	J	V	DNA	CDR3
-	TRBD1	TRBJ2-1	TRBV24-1	TGTGCCACCAGTGACCGGACAGGACCAAATGAGCAGTTCTTC	CATSDRTGPNEQFF
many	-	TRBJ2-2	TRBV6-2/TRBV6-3	TGTGCCAGCAAGGGCAGGGCGGAGACCGGGGAGCTGTTTTTT	CASKGRAETGELFF
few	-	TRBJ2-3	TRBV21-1	TGTGCCAGCGGATACACGGACGATGGCACAGATACGCAGTATTTT	CASGYTDDGTDTQYF
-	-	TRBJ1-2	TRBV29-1	TGCAGCGTTGATTGGGAAGTGAATGGCTACACCTTC	CSVDWEVNGYTF
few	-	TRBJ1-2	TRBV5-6	TGTGCCAGCAGAAGCAGGGGCGGCGGCTACACCTTC	CASRSRGGGYTF
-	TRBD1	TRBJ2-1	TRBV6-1	TGTGCCAGCAGGGAACAGGGGTACTCCTACAATGAGCAGTTCTTC	CASREQGYSYNEQFF
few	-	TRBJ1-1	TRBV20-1	TGCAGTGCTAGTAGGTTGGCGAACACTGAAGCTTTCTTT	CSASRLANTEAFF
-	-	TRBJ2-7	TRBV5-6	TGTGCCAGCAGCTTAATCGACGGACCTACCGACTCCTACGAGCAGTACTTC	CASSLIDGPTDSYEQYF
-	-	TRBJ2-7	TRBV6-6	TGTGCCAGCAGTTATAGGGAAAACGAGCAGTACTTC	CASSYRENEQYF
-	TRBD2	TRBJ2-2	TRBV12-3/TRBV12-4	TGTGCCAGCACCCTAGCGGGAGGAACCGGGGAGCTGTTTTTT	CASTLAGGTGELFF
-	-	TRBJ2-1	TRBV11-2	TGTGCCAGCAGCTTAGAGGCGGGTGTCTACAATGAGCAGTTCTTC	CASSLEAGVYNEQFF
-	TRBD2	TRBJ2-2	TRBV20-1	TGCAGTGCTAGCGAGCTAGCGGGACCAACCGGGGAGCTGTTTTTT	CSASELAGPTGELFF
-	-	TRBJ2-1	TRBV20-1	TGCAGTGCTAGAGGCGGTCCAGAGCAGTTCTTC	CSARGGPEQFF
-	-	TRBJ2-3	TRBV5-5	TGTGCCAGCAGCTCAACCGTAAACACAGATACGCAGTATTTT	CASSSTVNTDTQYF
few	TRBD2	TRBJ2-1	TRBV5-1	TGCGCCAGCAGCGGGGGAGGGACTAGCGGGAGGAGCTCCTACAATGAGCAGTTCTTC	CASSGGGTSGRSSYNEQFF
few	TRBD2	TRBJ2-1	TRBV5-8	TGTGCCAGCAGCTTGGGTGTTAGCGGGAGGTCCTACAATGAGCAGTTCTTC	CASSLGVSGRSYNEQFF
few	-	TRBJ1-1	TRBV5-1	TGCGCCAGCAGCTTGGTGTCCGGGGGAGGGGATGAAGCTTTCTTT	CASSLVSGGGDEAFF
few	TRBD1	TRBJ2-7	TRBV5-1	TGCGCCAGCAGCACAACAGGGGGGACCTACGAGCAGTACTTC	CASSTTGGTYEQYF
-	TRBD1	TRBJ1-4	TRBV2	TGTGCCAGCAGTGAAGTAAGGGGGCTCGCTGAAAAACTGTTTTTT	CASSEVRGLAEKLFF
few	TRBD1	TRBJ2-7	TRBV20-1	TGCAGTGCTAGATACGGACAGGAGACCTACGAGCAGTACTTC	CSARYGQETYEQYF
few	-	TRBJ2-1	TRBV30	TGTGCCTGGAGTAAAGGCAGCTCCTACAATGAGCAGTTCTTC	CAWSKGSSYNEQFF
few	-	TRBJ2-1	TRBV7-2	TGTGCCAGCAGCTTACTGGGCGGGCTCTCCTACAATGAGCAGTTCTTC	CASSLLGGLSYNEQFF
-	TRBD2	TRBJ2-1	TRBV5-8	TGTGCCAGCAGCTTTCTAGCGGGAGGGCACAATGAGCAGTTCTTC	CASSFLAGGHNEQFF
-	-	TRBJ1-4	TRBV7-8	TGTGCCAGCAGCTTACTTGTTTCAAAGACTGAAAAACTGTTTTTT	CASSLLVSKTEKLFF
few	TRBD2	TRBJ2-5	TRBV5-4	TGTGCCAGCAGCTTGTTAGGGACTAGCGAAGAGACCCAGTACTTC	CASSLLGTSEETQYF
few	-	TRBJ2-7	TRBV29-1	TGCAGCGTTGCAGGCCACGAGCAGTACTTC	CSVAGHEQYF
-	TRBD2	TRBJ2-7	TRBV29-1	TGCAGCGTTGAATTACTAGCGGGAGGGTATGAGCAGTACTTC	CSVELLAGGYEQYF
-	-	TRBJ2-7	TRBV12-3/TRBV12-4	TGTGCCAGCAGTGAGCGATTCGAGCAGTACTTC	CASSERFEQYF
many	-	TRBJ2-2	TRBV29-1	TGCAGCGTTGTATATCGGCAGGGAGCAAACACCGGGGAGCTGTTTTTT	CSVVYRQGANTGELFF
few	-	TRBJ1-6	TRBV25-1	TGTGCCAGCCAACAGGGTCAGGCACCCCTCCACTTT	CASQQGQAPLHF
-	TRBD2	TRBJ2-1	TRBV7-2	TGTGCCAGCAGCTTAGGAGGGACTAGCGGGACCAATGAGCAGTTCTTC	CASSLGGTSGTNEQFF
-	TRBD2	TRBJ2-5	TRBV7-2	TGTGCCAGCAGCTTAGCTAGCGGGAGTCGGGTGACCCAGTACTTC	CASSLASGSRVTQYF
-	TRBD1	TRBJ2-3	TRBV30	TGTGCCTGGAGAGCTGGACAGGGGATGGATACGCAGTATTTT	CAWRAGQGMDTQYF
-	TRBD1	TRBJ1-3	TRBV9	TGTGCCAGCAGCGCTACAGGGGCCGGCAGTGGCACCATATATTTT	CASSATGAGSGTIYF
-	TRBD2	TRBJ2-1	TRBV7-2	TGTGCCAGCAGCTCGATAGCGGGAGTAGGGAATGAGCAGTTCTTC	CASSSIAGVGNEQFF
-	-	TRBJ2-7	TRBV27	TGTGCCAGCAGTTTATCGAGCCGGGCAGGTGGGACCTACGAGCAGTACTTC	CASSLSSRAGGTYEQYF
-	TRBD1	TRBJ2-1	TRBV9	TGTGCCAGCAGCGAACAGGGGCATGAGCAGTTCTTC	CASSEQGHEQFF
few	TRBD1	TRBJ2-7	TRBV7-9	TGTGCCAGCAGCCGGGACAGGGTAGGATACGAGCAGTACTTC	CASSRDRVGYEQYF
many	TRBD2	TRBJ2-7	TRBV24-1	TGTGCCACCAGTGATTCAGGACTAGCCTACGAGCAGTACTTC	CATSDSGLAYEQYF
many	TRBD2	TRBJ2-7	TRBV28	TGTGCCAGCACCTGGAGGACTAGCGGGTACGAGCAGTACTTC	CASTWRTSGYEQYF
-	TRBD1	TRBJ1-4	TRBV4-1	TGCGCCAGCAGCCGGACAGGGGGCGATGAAAAACTGTTTTTT	CASSRTGGDEKLFF
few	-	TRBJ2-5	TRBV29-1	TGCAGCGTCAGGACGGGGGAGACCCAGTACTTC	CSVRTGETQYF
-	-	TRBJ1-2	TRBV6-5	TGTGCCAGCAGTTCCGAAACGACGGACTTAGGCTACACCTTC	CASSSETTDLGYTF
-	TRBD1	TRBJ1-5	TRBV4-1	TGCGCCAGCAGCCAAGATTTACAGGGGTGGGGTCAGCCCCAGCATTTT	CASSQDLQGWGQPQHF
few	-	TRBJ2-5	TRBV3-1	TGTGCCAGCAGCCTGCGGAGAGAGTTCCTACAAGAGACCCAGTACTTC	CASSLRREFLQETQYF
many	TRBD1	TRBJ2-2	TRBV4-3	TGCGCCAGCAGCCAACGGACAGGGGGCTCCGGGGAGCTGTTTTTT	CASSQRTGGSGELFF
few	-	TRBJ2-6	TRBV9	TGTGCCAGCAGCGGACAGATCTCTGGGGCCAACGTCCTGACTTTC	CASSGQISGANVLTF
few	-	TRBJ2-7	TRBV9	TGTGCCAGCAGCGTGGGCTCCGCCCACGAGCAGTACTTC	CASSVGSAHEQYF
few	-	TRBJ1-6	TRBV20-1	TGCAGTGCTAGAGAAGGCAACAGGGCATCGGACAATTCACCCCTCCACTTT	CSAREGNRASDNSPLHF
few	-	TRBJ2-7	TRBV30	TGTGCCTGGGGACTGTACGAGCAGTACTTC	CAWGLYEQYF